These 19 T cell receptor beta chains share one sample of origin, sequenced in a study of blood T cell repertoires in COVID-19. Here immunoSEQ multiplex PCR was the method, and the copy in TCRdb shows in-frame clones only, minus some. This table has 100,000 to 150,000 clones, roughly 80% appearing once. The sample taken for sequencing was peripheral blood. The receptors stem from a human donor in a cohort sampled during active COVID-19.

The chain has TRBV11-1 and TRBJ1-6; possibly TRBD1 for D (5 bases). The germline gives CDR1 SGHAT, CDR2 FQDESV (reference sequence). The CDR3 has 14 amino acids. V shed 5 bases and J shed 6 bases, with 11 bases lying between them. The chain's CDR3 is CASSVRQTNSPLHF. For the CDR3, the DNA is TGTGCCAGCAGCGTTCGACAGACTAATTCACCCCTCCACTTT.

The V call is TRBV6-6, the J call TRBJ2-7; 10 bases are a match to TRBD1. After removal of 2 bases from V and 2 bases from J, the junction contained 0 bases not matched to a gene. The CDR3 consists of 14 residues. Looked up from germline, CDR1 is MNHNY and CDR2 is SVGAGI (reference sequence). The CDR3 protein is CASSYGQGAYEQYF. The CDR3 nucleotides read TGTGCCAGCAGTTACGGACAGGGGGCCTACGAGCAGTACTTC.

V usage is TRBV6-2 or TRBV6-3 and J usage is TRBJ1-1; TRBD1 aligns across 9 bases. The length of the CDR3 is 18 residues. Trimming took 0 bases from V and 4 from J; bases not matched to a gene: 12. Germline-derived CDR1 and CDR2 are MNHEY and SVGEGT. The CDR3 DNA follows: TGTGCCAGCAGTTACTCTCCGGGACAGGGACTGATGGGCACTGAAGCTTTCTTT. It codes for CASSYSPGQGLMGTEAFF.

V is TRBV6-5 and J is TRBJ2-7; tentatively, D is TRBD2 (5 bases). V dropped 6 bases and J dropped 4 bases, with 13 bases sitting between them. The length of the CDR3 is 13 residues. The germline CDR1 and CDR2 sequences are MNHEY and SVGAGI. CDR3 sequence (DNA): TGTGCCAGCAGGAAGTCTAGCACGTACGAGCAGTACTTC. The encoded protein is CASRKSSTYEQYF.

J is TRBJ2-1 and V is TRBV5-1; TRBD2 agrees at 7 bases. V lost 4 bases and J lost 9; bases outside the gene matches: 7. The V gene's germline CDR1 is SGHRS and CDR2 YFSETQ. This CDR3 region has 13 residues. The CDR3 sequence: CASSRQGGAEQFF. The CDR3 DNA is TGCGCCAGCAGCCGCCAGGGAGGGGCTGAGCAGTTCTTC.

The chain is built from TRBV6-1 and TRBJ2-5; 7 positions agree with TRBD1. J lost 1 base, V lost 2 bases, and 1 base had no gene match. This CDR3 spans 14 amino acids. Germline values: CDR1 MNHNS, CDR2 SASEGT. The CDR3 loop is CASSEQGVQETQYF. CDR3 sequence (DNA): TGTGCCAGCAGTGAACAGGGGGTCCAAGAGACCCAGTACTTC.

CDR3 region: CASSPGQDYGYTF. The DNA for the CDR3 is TGTGCCAGCAGCCCGGGACAAGACTATGGCTACACCTTC. V gene TRBV5-5 combines with J gene TRBJ1-2; possibly TRBD1 for D (6 bases). Germline values: CDR1 SGHKS, CDR2 YYEKEE (reference sequence). The V and J ends lost 4 bases and 3 bases respectively, with 10 bases between them. The length of the CDR3 is 13 residues.

The chain recombines TRBV7-3 with TRBJ2-3; no definite D call. The V end lost 3 bases, the J end lost 0 bases, and 4 bases lay between the germline ends. This CDR3 is 13 amino acids long. In germline, CDR1 is SGHTA, CDR2 FQGTGA. CDR3 amino acids: CASSFGSTDTQYF. The CDR3 nucleotides read TGTGCCAGCAGCTTCGGTAGCACAGATACGCAGTATTTT.

The gene calls are TRBV19 and TRBJ2-7; D is undetermined. V dropped 4 bases and J dropped 6 bases, with 13 bases sitting between them. The length of the CDR3 is 13 residues. The germline gives CDR1 LNHDA, CDR2 SQIVND (reference sequence). CDR3 bases: TGTGCCAGTAGTACGACCGACACCGGCGAGCAGTACTTC. Amino acids: CASSTTDTGEQYF.

This clone was counted a single time. The CDR3: CASSQVSGGEKLFF. In nucleotides, the CDR3 is TGTGCCAGCAGCCAAGTTTCAGGGGGGGAAAAACTGTTTTTT. The chain joins TRBV4-2 to TRBJ1-4; 7 positions agree with TRBD1. V lost 1 base, J lost 8 bases, and 4 bases stayed unmatched. Germline CDR1 and CDR2: LGHNA and YNFKEQ. This CDR3 region has 14 residues.

The chain combines TRBV28 with TRBJ1-5; 7 bases are shared with TRBD1. Trimming cost V 7 bases and J 7 bases; bases outside gene matches: 10. CDR3 length equals 14 residues. From germline, CDR1 is MDHEN and CDR2 SYDVKM. CDR3: CASTTTGVGQPQHF. Here the CDR3 DNA reads TGTGCCAGCACCACCACAGGGGTCGGACAGCCCCAGCATTTT.

The V and J genes are TRBV9 and TRBJ2-1; D possibly corresponds to TRBD2 (6 bases). The length of the CDR3 is 14 residues. Trimming took 6 bases from V and 10 from J, leaving 20 bases between them. Germline CDR1 reads SGDLS; CDR2 reads YYNGEE. The CDR3 protein is CASTPGVLPSEQFF. Written as DNA, the CDR3 is TGTGCCAGCACCCCGGGGGTCCTCCCATCCGAGCAGTTCTTC.

The chain couples TRBV9 to TRBJ2-7; TRBD2 matches 14 bases. The CDR3 sequence is 14 residues long. The V gene end was trimmed by 3 bases and the J gene end by 6 bases; junction bases not matched to a gene: 2. Germline CDR1 is SGDLS and CDR2 is YYNGEE. For the CDR3, the DNA is TGTGCCAGCAGCGATGGACTAGCGGGGGGCGAGCAGTACTTC. Translated: CASSDGLAGGEQYF.

This rearrangement joins TRBV11-1 to TRBJ2-7; 9 nucleotides match TRBD2. Losses at the gene ends were 3 bases for V and 3 bases for J; bases not matched to a gene: 6. The CDR3 loop spans 15 amino acids. The V gene's germline CDR1 is SGHAT and CDR2 FQDESV (reference sequence). This CDR3 reads CASSFSGLANYEQYF. The CDR3 DNA reads as TGTGCCAGCAGCTTCTCGGGACTAGCCAACTACGAGCAGTACTTC.

This clone came up once. The V call is TRBV6-5, the J call TRBJ1-2; 9 bases are a match to TRBD1. The trim removed 4 bases at V and 7 bases at J, leaving 4 bases unmatched. The germline CDR1 and CDR2 sequences are MNHEY and SVGAGI. The CDR3 length is 13 residues. As DNA, the CDR3 is TGTGCCAGCAGTTCTAGGACAGGGGCTGGCTACACCTTC. The encoded protein is CASSSRTGAGYTF.

V gene TRBV6-5 combines with J gene TRBJ2-7, with 8 bases aligning to TRBD1. CDR3 size: 14 residues. After removal of 6 bases from V and 4 bases from J, the junction contained 8 bases not matched to a gene. Germline V gives CDR1 MNHEY, CDR2 SVGAGI. CDR3 nucleotide sequence: TGTGCCAGCAGCTTCGACAGGGGAGGTTACGAGCAGTACTTC. Translation gives CASSFDRGGYEQYF.

V gene TRBV30 combines with J gene TRBJ2-3; D perhaps matches TRBD1 (5 bases). Trimming stripped 0 bases from V and 1 base from J, with 5 bases between. The length of the CDR3 is 13 residues. CDR1 is GTSNPN and CDR2 is SVGIG in the germline V gene (reference sequence). The CDR3 nucleotides are TGTGCCTGGAGTGTAGGGGGCACAGATACGCAGTATTTT. It codes for CAWSVGGTDTQYF.

The chain carries TRBV9 and TRBJ1-2, with 8 bases aligning to TRBD1. The germline V gene has CDR1 SGDLS and CDR2 YYNGEE. V trimming: 3 bases; J trimming: 2 bases; junction bases outside the gene matches: 9. The CDR3 extends over 16 amino acids. The CDR3 nucleotides read TGTGCCAGCAGCGGACCTCGGGACAGGAAGAACTATGGCTACACCTTC. Its translation: CASSGPRDRKNYGYTF.

The V gene is TRBV5-1, the J gene TRBJ1-2, with 10 bases fitting TRBD1. The CDR3 is 14 residues long. CDR1 and CDR2 (germline): SGHRS, YFSETQ. V gave up 4 bases and J gave up 4 bases; unmatched junction bases: 4. The CDR3 here is CASSGTGEGYGYTF. CDR3 nucleotides: TGCGCCAGCAGCGGGACAGGGGAGGGCTATGGCTACACCTTC.